This TCR beta chain comes out of a study of early T cells in non-severe SARS-CoV-2 infection (dated by TCRdb to the early 2020s). At the level of the whole study: TCR sequencing used bulk RNA from unsorted whole blood, so alpha and beta chains could not be paired.

This clonotype has only a few counts. It lacks a known antigen. No per-base quality is available; no much larger clone lies one base away. The junction shows trimming of 4 bases on V and 5 bases on J, plus 11 bases between the germline ends. The germline V gene encodes CDR1 MDHEN and CDR2 SYDVKM. Taken from cysteine to phenylalanine, the CDR3 has 14 residues. Just CDR3 DNA is preserved here, 42 bases in frame from base 1. Libraries were built with 5' RACE. Sequencing was performed on a NextSeq 500. Unique molecular identifiers were attached to individual cDNA molecules in the TCR library protocol so that sequencing error and PCR bias could be corrected. Both TCR alpha and beta chains were sequenced, and tight co-correlation was observed between alpha and beta sequence abundances in each sample. In the original analysis: Decombinator V4 was used to perform V gene, J gene and CDR3 annotation of TCR sequences. TCRs were defined as expanded if a significant change between any two time points was detected under a Poisson model with p below 0.0001. TCR abundances were normalised to the total number of TCRs sequenced in each sample and reported as counts per million. TRAV1-2 paired with TRAJ12, TRAJ20 or TRAJ33 defined MAIT TCRs, while TRAV10 paired with TRAJ18 defined iNKT TCRs. VDJdb, accessed 1 November 2021, was searched for CMV, EBV and SARS-CoV-2 annotated TCRs, excluding TCRs annotated for multiple antigens. The public reads were quality trimmed at Q25 with fastp and then assembled into clones with MiXCR by TCRdb, keeping productive beta chains. Each CDR3 protein gets just one entry, which takes the most common genes and DNA from the rows behind it. The V and J calls come from TCRdb's annotation, not from the publication. The sample yields tens of thousands of distinct CDR3 sequences; roughly an eighth were counted once. The top ten hold over 1% of the sample.

The study was a case-control design nested within a healthcare worker cohort in London, UK, with weekly nasopharyngeal swab PCR tests and blood sampling. Healthcare workers were recruited between 23 and 31 March 2020, during the week of the UK lockdown, and were followed weekly for up to roughly 16 weeks. Beyond this particular receptor, the publication reports: VDJdb matching was skewed toward anti-spike CD8 responses and likely underestimated virus-specific expansions by missing private and CD4 specificities.

The sequence is built from TRBV28 and TRBJ2-2; no confident D gene assignment can be made. The sequence derives from an adult who was a healthcare worker with PCR-confirmed SARS-CoV-2 infection or an uninfected control (not recorded which). The sequenced sample was whole blood. At the DNA level, the sequence is TGTGCCAGCAGTTCCCAGGTAGTTACCGGGGAGCTGTTTTTT. Its translation is CASSSQVVTGELFF. Outside the CDR3, residues come from the reference TRBV28 and TRBJ2-2 proteins, so the full variable domain is: DVKVTQSSRYLVKRTGEKVFLECVQDMDHENMFWYRQDPGLGLRLIYFSYDVKMKEKGDIPEGYSVSREKKERFSLILESASTNQTSMYLCASSSQVVTGELFFGEGSRLTVL.